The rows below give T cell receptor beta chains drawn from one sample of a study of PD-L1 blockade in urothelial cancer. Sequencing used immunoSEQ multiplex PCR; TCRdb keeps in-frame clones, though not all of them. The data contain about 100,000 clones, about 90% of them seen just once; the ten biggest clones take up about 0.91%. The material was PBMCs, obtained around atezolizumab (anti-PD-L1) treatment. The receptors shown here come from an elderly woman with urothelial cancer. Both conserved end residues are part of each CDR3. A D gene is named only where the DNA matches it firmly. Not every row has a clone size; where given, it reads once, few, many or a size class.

CATRFQEGPYEQYF,TGTGCCACCAGATTTCAGGAGGGACCCTACGAGCAGTACTTC,NA,TRBV15,TRBJ2-7,NA,14
CASSPLMAVNTEAFF,TGTGCCAGCTCACCTTTAATGGCTGTGAACACTGAAGCTTTCTTT,NA,TRBV18,TRBJ1-1,NA,15
CASSLEGAGTQYF,TGCGCCAGCAGCTTGGAGGGTGCGGGGACGCAGTACTTC,NA,TRBV5-1,TRBJ2-7,NA,13
CASGEDRSPEAFF,TGTGCCAGCGGCGAGGATCGTAGCCCTGAAGCTTTCTTT,NA,TRBV2,TRBJ1-1,NA,13
CASSTYDRGSGNTIYF,TGTGCCAGCAGCACCTATGACCGGGGCTCTGGAAACACCATATATTTT,NA,TRBV5-5,TRBJ1-3,NA,16
CASNPGYSNQPQHF,TGTGCCAGCAACCCAGGCTATAGCAATCAGCCCCAGCATTTT,NA,TRBV2,TRBJ1-5,NA,14
CASSEMSANYGYTF,TGTGCCAGCAGTGAAATGTCGGCTAACTATGGCTACACCTTC,NA,TRBV6-1,TRBJ1-2,NA,14
CASSYGTRDRSYEQYF,TGCGCCAGCAGCTATGGTACCCGGGATCGTTCCTACGAGCAGTACTTC,NA,TRBV5-1,TRBJ2-7,NA,16
CAWRDSDNQPQHF,TGTGCCTGGAGGGACAGCGATAATCAGCCCCAGCATTTT,NA,TRBV30,TRBJ1-5,NA,13
CASSQRTGGTEAFF,TGCGCCAGCAGCCAAAGGACAGGGGGGACTGAAGCTTTCTTT,TRBD1,TRBV4-1,TRBJ1-1,NA,14
CASSSTGLSNEKLFF,TGCGCCAGCAGCTCGACAGGGTTATCTAATGAAAAACTGTTTTTT,TRBD1,TRBV5-1,TRBJ1-4,NA,15
CASSYPNAGADTQYF,TGTGCCAGCAGTTACCCTAATGCGGGAGCAGATACGCAGTATTTT,TRBD2,TRBV11-2,TRBJ2-3,NA,15
CAWKAGLEQYF,TGTGCCTGGAAAGCGGGACTCGAGCAGTACTTC,TRBD2,TRBV30,TRBJ2-7,NA,11
CASTNVRDNEQFF,TGTGCCAGCACCAACGTTAGAGACAATGAGCAGTTCTTC,NA,TRBV5-4,TRBJ2-1,NA,13
CASSLLQGAKLFF,TGTGCCAGCAGCTTACTGCAGGGGGCAAAACTGTTTTTT,TRBD1,TRBV5-8,TRBJ1-4,few,13
CASSLARGSQETQYF,TGCGCCAGCAGCTTGGCTCGGGGGTCCCAAGAGACCCAGTACTTC,NA,TRBV5-1,TRBJ2-5,NA,15
CASGTLQGAVWTEAFF,TGTGCTAGTGGTACACTACAGGGGGCTGTATGGACTGAAGCTTTCTTT,TRBD1,TRBV12-5,TRBJ1-1,once,16
CASSARGLNTGELFF,TGTGCCAGCAGCGCCCGGGGGTTGAACACCGGGGAGCTGTTTTTT,NA,TRBV7-2,TRBJ2-2,NA,15
CASSEAQAVGRQYF,TGTGCCAGCAGTGAAGCGCAGGCAGTGGGGCGGCAGTACTTC,NA,TRBV2,TRBJ2-7,NA,14
CASSLLARGLAGSETQYF,TGTGCCAGCAGTTTACTCGCGCGAGGACTAGCGGGTTCAGAGACCCAGTACTTC,TRBD2,TRBV27,TRBJ2-5,NA,18
CASSSGGEQGSSYEQYF,TGTGCCAGCAGTTCAGGCGGTGAGCAGGGTTCGTCCTACGAGCAGTACTTC,NA,TRBV28,TRBJ2-7,NA,17
CASDLVLREAFF,TGTGCCAGCGATTTGGTACTGCGTGAAGCTTTCTTT,NA,TRBV2,TRBJ1-1,NA,12